The text below deals with one T cell receptor (beta chain). What this receptor recognizes is not known. No much larger clone is present one base from it, and per-base qualities are unavailable. Other DNA sequences from this sample encode an identical CDR3 as well. This sample was taken from a study of shared clonotypes between healthy human individuals (dated by TCRdb to between 2020 and 2021). Turning to the overall study: A few men and two women, aged 18 to 49 years, made up the cohort. To estimate repertoire size and how much clonotype sharing occurs between individuals, the study deeply sequenced the blood TCR repertoires of roughly 5 healthy adults. Different laboratories and diverse techniques were used to prepare libraries and sequence TCR repertoires, to increase sequencing depth and limit assay-specific biases. Between about 0.9 and 9 billion PBMCs per donor were obtained by leukapheresis. For each donor, three plates each were used for CD4 naive and CD4 memory, two plates were used for CD8 naive, and one plate was used for CD8 memory.

The donors were healthy, HIV-negative adults who had no recently reported acute infections or vaccinations. Every donor was a Caucasian adult residing in Nashville, Tennessee, USA. Magnetic negative selection was used to enrich CD4+ T cells, after which naive cells were positively selected on CD45RA and the negative fraction became the memory subset. Blood was obtained by leukapheresis, after which PBMCs were separated by Ficoll-Histopaque density gradient centrifugation and cryopreserved in liquid nitrogen vapor phase. Analytical flow cytometry was used to check the purity and quantity of every magnetically sorted T cell population. From each sorted fraction, genomic DNA was isolated and quantified by UV absorbance on a Nanodrop 2000c. Using the deep immunoSEQ assay, TCR CDR3 regions were amplified from genomic DNA by multiplex PCR. Extracted genomic DNA from each cell subset was spread evenly across all wells of several immunoSEQ 96-well plates, with each plate serving as a replicate. Each replicate PCR for sorted subsets received 200 ng genomic DNA, equal to around 32,000 T cell genomes. The purified libraries were quantified using a Qubit 3.0 fluorometer, sized with a Bioanalyzer 2100, and then quantified again using the KAPA Library Quantification kit. Each immunoSEQ 96-well plate was sequenced on its own single-read 150-cycle Illumina NextSeq 550 flow cell. As for the original processing: Because the immunoSEQ output held only junctional sequences and lacked quality scores, the filtering could not match the filtering applied to full-length reads. Sequences were annotated with PyIR, a Python wrapper for IgBLAST v1.9, using IMGT germline references to assign V/J genes and CDR3. Reads were removed for weak V/J assignments (E-value above 1e-6), missing CDR3, stop codons, out-of-frame junctions, or ambiguous translated residues. V3J clonotypes were defined by identical inferred V gene, J gene, and CDR3 amino acid sequence. Percentage overlap between repertoires was computed as shared unique clonotypes divided by the size of the smaller repertoire. Three approaches were used to assess repertoire richness: RTK rarefaction, the Chao1 estimator, and Recon v2.1 estimates of unobserved clonotypes. Generation probabilities were computed with OLGA for all TCRbeta clonotypes obtained by the gDNA method from several donors. The table comes from immuneACCESS by way of TCRdb, which keeps in-frame sequences with V and J called. Part of the clones is missing from these tables; in studies checked, under half for an unresolved V gene and the rest for unknown reasons. V and J calls and clone size come straight from that table; D and trimming were deduced from the DNA. Present in this sample are fewer than 1.6 million clones, less than 99% of which were seen just once. The ten largest clones add up to around 0.38% of the sample.

Reading from cysteine to phenylalanine, the CDR3 counts 13 amino acids. CDR3 DNA is the only sequence kept; it has 39 bases, read in frame from the first base. For CDR1 and CDR2, the germline V gene lists SGHRS and YFSETQ. V loses 0 bases, J loses 5 bases, and the germline ends lie 9 bases apart. Points the paper makes about the study in general: Clonotypes shared by all four sorted-subset donors showed higher generation probabilities than non-shared clonotypes. About 4.5% of naive CD4, roughly 3.6% of naive CD8, approximately 2% of memory CD4, and less than 0.45% of memory CD8 clonotypes were shared across several donors. Pairwise subsampling indicated that sequencing depth was expected to affect the degree of clonotype sharing among donors. Rarefaction of sorted-subset datasets indicated incomplete sequencing despite the large sequencing depth. Naive subsets generally had larger estimated clonotype richness than memory subsets. Sampling was restricted to blood, and TCR repertoires in tissues likely differ from the TCR repertoires found in blood. The genetic and exposure-history diversity represented was limited by the small number of donors.

This clonotype originated in a man in his thirties or forties in good health. The specimen was naive CD4+ T cells sorted from blood. The sample's cell subset or site label is to be understood as: CD45RA+ positively selected. The rearrangement combines TRBV5-1 with TRBJ2-7; the D segment cannot be called with confidence. The CDR3 sequence is CASSLGRGNEQYF. The bases are TGCGCCAGCAGCTTGGGTCGTGGGAACGAGCAGTACTTC.